A selection of T cell receptor beta chains follows, all from one sample in a study of hypomethylating agent response in myelodysplastic syndrome. The data were produced by immunoSEQ multiplex PCR, yet TCRdb's version contains in-frame clones alone and is incomplete. The sample has around 3,300 clones, roughly 78% seen once. Here the sequenced sample was bone marrow, taken before or after starting hypomethylating agent treatment for myelodysplastic syndrome (not recorded which). All receptors come from a human donor with myelodysplastic syndrome. Each CDR3 is given with its conserved first and last residue.

V gene	J gene	CDR3 protein
TRBV7-9	TRBJ2-2	CASSLGPGLAGAGELFF
TRBV6-6	TRBJ1-5	CASSYLTTGSNQPQHF
TRBV11-2	TRBJ2-5	CASSRGRQGQETQYF
TRBV7-9	TRBJ2-7	CASSLVGRGYEQYF
TRBV28	TRBJ2-1	CASSLGGTGINEQFF
TRBV5-6	TRBJ1-4	CASSPRGASNEKLFF
TRBV5-8	TRBJ2-2	CASSLRGADTGELFF
TRBV6-1	TRBJ1-1	CASSEGQGRPYTEAFF
TRBV5-4	TRBJ2-1	CASSLGGFEFF
TRBV5-1	TRBJ2-3	CASSLSDGGTDTQYF
TRBV4-1	TRBJ2-7	CASSQVLAGTYEQYF
TRBV7-9	TRBJ2-7	CASSFLSTGAYEQYF
TRBV11-3	TRBJ2-6	CASSLVTGRANVLTF
TRBV9	TRBJ1-3	CASSVGPRTGSGNTIYF
TRBV9	TRBJ1-1	CASQLGLNTEAFF
TRBV19	TRBJ2-5	CASSITPTQETQYF
TRBV7-2	TRBJ2-3	CASSLTSSTDTQYF
TRBV2	TRBJ2-3	CASSMPTDTQYF
TRBV11-3	TRBJ1-1	CASSLGGLHTEAFF
TRBV7-8	TRBJ1-5	CASSLAQAWGNQPQHF
TRBV6-1	TRBJ2-6	CASSVSAMHKVGPTPDF
TRBV27	TRBJ2-7	CASSRTGPFYEQYF
TRBV9	TRBJ1-1	CASSADPLFFSGGAEAFF
TRBV6-5	TRBJ2-2	CASSSGTDTGELFF
TRBV2	TRBJ2-7	CATEPGNYEQYF
TRBV2	TRBJ1-2	CASSVGQGATRHGYTF
TRBV14	TRBJ2-7	CASSQLGDEQYF
TRBV19	TRBJ1-5	CASSIGQGRNQPQHF
TRBV5-1	TRBJ2-7	CASSPSLGAAYEQYF
TRBV18	TRBJ2-7	CASSPTDRFSYEQYF
TRBV5-6	TRBJ2-5	CASSLWTGLETQYF
TRBV29-1	TRBJ2-7	CSARQVPEGEQYF